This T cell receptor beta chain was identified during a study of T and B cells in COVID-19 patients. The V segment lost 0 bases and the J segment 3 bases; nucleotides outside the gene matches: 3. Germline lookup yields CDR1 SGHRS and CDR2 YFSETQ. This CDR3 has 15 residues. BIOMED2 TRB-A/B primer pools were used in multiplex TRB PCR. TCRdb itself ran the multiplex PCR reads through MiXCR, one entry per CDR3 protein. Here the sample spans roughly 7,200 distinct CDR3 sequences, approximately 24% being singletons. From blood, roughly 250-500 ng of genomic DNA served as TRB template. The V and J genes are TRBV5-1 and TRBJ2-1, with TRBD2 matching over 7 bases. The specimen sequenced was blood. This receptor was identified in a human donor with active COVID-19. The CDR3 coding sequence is TGCGCCAGCAGCTTGGGGTCTAGCGGCTACAATGAGCAGTTCTTC. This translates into CASSLGSSGYNEQFF.